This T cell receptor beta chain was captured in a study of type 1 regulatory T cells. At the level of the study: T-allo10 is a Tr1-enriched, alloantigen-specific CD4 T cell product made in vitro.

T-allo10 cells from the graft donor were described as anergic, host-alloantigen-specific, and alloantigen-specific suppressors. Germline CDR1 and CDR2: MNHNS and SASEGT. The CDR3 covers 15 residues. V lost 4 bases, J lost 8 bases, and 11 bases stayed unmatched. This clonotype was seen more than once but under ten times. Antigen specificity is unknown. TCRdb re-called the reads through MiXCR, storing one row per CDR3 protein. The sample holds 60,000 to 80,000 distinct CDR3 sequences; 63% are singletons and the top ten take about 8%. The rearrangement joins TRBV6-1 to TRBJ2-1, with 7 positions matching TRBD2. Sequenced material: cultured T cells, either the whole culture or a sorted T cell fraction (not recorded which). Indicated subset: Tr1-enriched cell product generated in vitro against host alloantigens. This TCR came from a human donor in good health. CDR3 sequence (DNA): TGTGCCAGCAGTGGCCAGCGGGGAACGAGGGATGAGCAGTTCTTC. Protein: CASSGQRGTRDEQFF.